A selection of T cell receptor beta chains follows, all from one sample in a study of blood T cell repertoires in COVID-19. Method: immunoSEQ multiplex PCR; TCRdb's copy keeps in-frame clones and lacks some. The repertoire holds roughly 240,000 clones, with approximately 82% as singletons. Sequenced: peripheral blood. These TCRs come from a woman older than 75 with acute or convalescent COVID-19. Each CDR3 is given with its conserved first and last residue. Fields, in order: clone size, J gene, V gene, D gene, CDR3 protein, CDR3 DNA. A D gene is named only where the DNA matches it firmly. The size entry is marked missing in some rows and otherwise reads once, few, many or a size class.

- TRBJ1-3 TRBV18 - CASSRAGGQSNSGNTIYF TGTGCCAGCTCCCGAGCCGGCGGACAGTCGAACTCTGGAAACACCATATATTTT
- TRBJ1-6 TRBV11-2 - CASSSIRDDSPLHF TGTGCCAGCAGCTCCATCAGGGATGACTCACCCCTCCACTTT
- TRBJ1-2 TRBV5-1 TRBD1 CASSPGTGVSGYTF TGCGCCAGCAGCCCCGGGACAGGGGTTAGTGGCTACACCTTC
- TRBJ2-7 TRBV7-2 TRBD2 CASSFRKAGSSYEQYF TGTGCCAGCAGCTTTCGCAAAGCGGGGAGCTCCTACGAGCAGTACTTC
once TRBJ1-3 TRBV19 - CASNDGSSGNTIYF TGTGCCAGTAACGACGGGAGCTCTGGAAACACCATATATTTT
- TRBJ2-1 TRBV19 - CASSIAGEGVNEQFF TGTGCCAGTAGTATAGCGGGAGAGGGTGTCAATGAGCAGTTCTTC
- TRBJ1-2 TRBV5-1 TRBD1 CASRGDSTTYGYTF TGCGCCAGCAGAGGGGACAGCACGACCTATGGCTACACCTTC
once TRBJ1-1 TRBV6-6 - CASRATGKGTEAFF TGTGCCAGCAGAGCCACAGGGAAAGGAACTGAAGCTTTCTTT
- TRBJ2-7 TRBV19 - CASSIFRDSYEQYF TGTGCCAGTAGTATTTTCAGGGACTCCTACGAGCAGTACTTC
- TRBJ1-5 TRBV7-8 - CASSLHRAHSNQPQHF TGTGCCAGCAGCCTCCACAGGGCCCATAGCAATCAGCCCCAGCATTTT
- TRBJ1-1 TRBV27 - CASSLSYGTEAFF TGTGCCAGCAGTTTATCTTACGGCACTGAAGCTTTCTTT
- TRBJ2-2 TRBV28 - CASRTQGFTGELFF TGTGCCAGCAGGACACAGGGATTCACCGGGGAGCTGTTTTTT
- TRBJ1-1 TRBV30 - CAWSAGWANTEAFF TGTGCCTGGAGTGCTGGGTGGGCGAACACTGAAGCTTTCTTT
- TRBJ2-5 TRBV5-4 TRBD2 CASSLLRGGTQETQYF TGTGCCAGCAGCTTGCTTCGGGGGGGGACCCAAGAGACCCAGTACTTC
- TRBJ1-2 TRBV7-3 TRBD1 CASSPGQGSYTF TGTGCCAGCAGCCCCGGACAGGGTAGCTACACCTTC
once TRBJ2-5 TRBV7-2 TRBD2 CASSLRHSGGLAGETQYF TGTGCCAGCAGCTTACGCCATTCGGGCGGACTAGCGGGAGAGACCCAGTACTTC
- TRBJ1-3 TRBV28 TRBD1 CASTAYRDRYASGNTIYF TGTGCCAGCACAGCCTATAGGGACAGGTACGCGTCTGGAAACACCATATATTTT
- TRBJ2-3 TRBV27 - CASSYKRSDTQYF TGTGCCAGCAGTTATAAGCGCTCAGATACGCAGTATTTT
- TRBJ1-6 TRBV5-6 - CASSPIASPLHF TGTGCCAGCAGCCCGATAGCTTCACCCCTCCACTTT
- TRBJ1-5 TRBV6-5 - CASRPPGGANQPQHF TGTGCCAGCAGACCCCCTGGGGGGGCCAATCAGCCCCAGCATTTT
- TRBJ2-1 TRBV4-2 TRBD2 CASSRERGDNEQFF TGTGCCAGCAGCCGAGAACGGGGGGACAATGAGCAGTTCTTC
- TRBJ2-7 TRBV19 TRBD1 CASSPEGQGGSYEQYF TGTGCCAGTAGTCCCGAAGGACAGGGTGGCTCCTACGAGCAGTACTTC
- TRBJ1-1 TRBV5-1 - CASSLGGQGRSEAFF TGCGCCAGCAGCTTGGGCGGGCAAGGTCGCTCTGAAGCTTTCTTT
- TRBJ2-7 TRBV27 TRBD2 CASSPHLAGDSYEQYF TGTGCCAGCAGTCCCCATCTAGCGGGGGATTCCTACGAGCAGTACTTC
- TRBJ2-3 TRBV7-8 TRBD1 CASSLGFGTGTGVPDTQYF TGTGCCAGCAGCTTAGGGTTCGGGACCGGGACAGGGGTCCCAGATACGCAGTATTTT
- TRBJ1-1 TRBV5-1 TRBD1 CASSAGTGRTEAFF TGCGCCAGCAGCGCCGGGACAGGGCGCACTGAAGCTTTCTTT